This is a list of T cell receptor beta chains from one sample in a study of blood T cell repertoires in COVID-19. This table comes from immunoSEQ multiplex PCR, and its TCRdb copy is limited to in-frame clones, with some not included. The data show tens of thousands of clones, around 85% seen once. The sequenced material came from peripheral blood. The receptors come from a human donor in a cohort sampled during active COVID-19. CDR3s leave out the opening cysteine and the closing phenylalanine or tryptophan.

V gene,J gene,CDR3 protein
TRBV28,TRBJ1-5,ASSLDRANGPQH
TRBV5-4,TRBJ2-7,ASSTDRGHEQY
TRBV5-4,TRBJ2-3,ASSWDSGGGTDTQY
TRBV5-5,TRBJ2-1,ASSGGLAGFNEQF
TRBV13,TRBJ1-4,ASSRRLRQTNEKLF
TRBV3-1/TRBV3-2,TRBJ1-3,ASSHWTGRGGNTIY
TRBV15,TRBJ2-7,ATSREAGLADEQY
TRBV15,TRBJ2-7,ATSRGGSVQEQY
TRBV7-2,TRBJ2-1,ASSLVAGVGNEQF
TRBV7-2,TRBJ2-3,ASSPPGLAGRNTQY
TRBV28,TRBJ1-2,ASRTGANYGYT
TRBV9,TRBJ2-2,ASSPRTAGELF
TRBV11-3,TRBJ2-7,ASSPTNKVHEQY
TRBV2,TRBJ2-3,ASSEAGGVTDTQY
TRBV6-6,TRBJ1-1,ASRPGGGGNTEAF
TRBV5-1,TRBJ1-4,ASSSRSRDEKLF
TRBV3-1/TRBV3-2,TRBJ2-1,ASSLDEQGIVEQF
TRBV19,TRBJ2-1,ARAFTGTGLNEQF
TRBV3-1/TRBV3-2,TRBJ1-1,ASSPATGGGEAF
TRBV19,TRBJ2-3,ASSMRARGGYTDTQY
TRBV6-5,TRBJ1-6,ASRLDSNNSPLH
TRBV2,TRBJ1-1,ASSALDRASEAF
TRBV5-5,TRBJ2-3,ASSMAGGPDGTDTQY
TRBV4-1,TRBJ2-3,ASSQVTGVETDTQY
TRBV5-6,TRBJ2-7,ASSLGDRNPYEQY
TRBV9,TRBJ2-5,ASSVAGRGPETQY
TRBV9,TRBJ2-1,ASSERGGNSYNEQF
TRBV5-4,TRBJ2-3,ASSLERWDRIPGDTQY
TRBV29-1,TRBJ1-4,SVGRGTNEKLF
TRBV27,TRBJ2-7,ASSSQGPYEQY
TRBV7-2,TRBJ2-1,ASSRGGAPVPEQF
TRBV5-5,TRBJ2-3,ASSPPAGHTDTQY
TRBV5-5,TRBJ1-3,ASSQGQGAGNTIY
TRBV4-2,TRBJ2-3,ASSQDGTSGGPNTQY
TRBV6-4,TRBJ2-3,ASGGTGGATDTQY
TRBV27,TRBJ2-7,ASRLQGISGEQY
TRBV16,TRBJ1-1,ASSQYAGGAGTEAF